This is a list of T cell receptor beta chains from one sample in a study of cytomegalovirus exposure and HLA in healthy donors. Generated by immunoSEQ multiplex PCR, the TCRdb table keeps only in-frame clones and is missing some. The data show some 150,000 clones, 80% seen once. Sample: PBMCs. Receptor source: a man aged 35-49 years in good health and CMV-seropositive. CDR3s include the opening cysteine and the closing phenylalanine or tryptophan. Each record gives: J gene, clone size, V gene, D gene, CDR3 protein, CDR3 DNA. The D gene is left open where the match is weak. Clone sizes are given selectively: once, few, many, or a class where the clone is expanded.

j_gene: TRBJ2-5
abundance: .
v_gene: TRBV7-9
d_gene: TRBD2
CDR3aa: CASSLETSGWETQYF
CDR3nt: TGTGCCAGCAGCTTAGAAACTAGCGGGTGGGAGACCCAGTACTTC

j_gene: TRBJ2-3
abundance: .
v_gene: TRBV5-4
d_gene: .
CDR3aa: CASSLDKGEGTQYF
CDR3nt: TGTGCCAGCAGCTTGGATAAGGGAGAGGGTACGCAGTATTTT

j_gene: TRBJ2-5
abundance: once
v_gene: TRBV7-9
d_gene: .
CDR3aa: CASSLARLLQETQYF
CDR3nt: TGTGCCAGCAGCTTAGCCCGACTATTGCAAGAGACCCAGTACTTC

j_gene: TRBJ1-1
abundance: .
v_gene: TRBV28
d_gene: .
CDR3aa: CASSLYRDTEAFF
CDR3nt: TGTGCCAGCAGTTTATACAGGGACACTGAAGCTTTCTTT

j_gene: TRBJ2-1
abundance: .
v_gene: TRBV30
d_gene: TRBD2
CDR3aa: CAWSVPTSAATYNEQFF
CDR3nt: TGTGCCTGGAGTGTCCCGACTAGCGCCGCTACCTACAATGAGCAGTTCTTC

j_gene: TRBJ2-3
abundance: .
v_gene: TRBV7-8
d_gene: .
CDR3aa: CASSSGVVRDTQYF
CDR3nt: TGTGCCAGCAGCTCCGGGGTGGTACGAGATACGCAGTATTTT

j_gene: TRBJ2-1
abundance: .
v_gene: TRBV28
d_gene: .
CDR3aa: CASSSLGNEQFF
CDR3nt: TGTGCCAGCAGTTCCCTCGGGAATGAGCAGTTCTTC

j_gene: TRBJ2-7
abundance: .
v_gene: TRBV5-4
d_gene: TRBD2
CDR3aa: CASSSTTGLAAHEQYF
CDR3nt: TGTGCCAGCAGCTCCACCACTGGACTAGCGGCCCACGAGCAGTACTTC

j_gene: TRBJ2-7
abundance: .
v_gene: TRBV6-5
d_gene: .
CDR3aa: CASSPGYRFSYEQYF
CDR3nt: TGTGCCAGCAGCCCGGGGTATCGGTTCTCCTACGAGCAGTACTTC

j_gene: TRBJ1-4
abundance: .
v_gene: TRBV5-1
d_gene: .
CDR3aa: CASSLEAGQQDLNEKLFF
CDR3nt: TGCGCCAGCAGCTTGGAGGCAGGACAACAAGACTTGAATGAAAAACTGTTTTTT

j_gene: TRBJ2-7
abundance: .
v_gene: TRBV10-3
d_gene: .
CDR3aa: CAIRQTGPSYEQYF
CDR3nt: TGTGCCATCAGGCAGACAGGTCCTTCCTACGAGCAGTACTTC

j_gene: TRBJ1-4
abundance: .
v_gene: TRBV9
d_gene: .
CDR3aa: CASSGSPQTVGREEKLFF
CDR3nt: TGTGCCAGCAGCGGTAGCCCTCAGACTGTGGGGCGGGAGGAAAAACTGTTTTTT

j_gene: TRBJ2-5
abundance: .
v_gene: TRBV19
d_gene: .
CDR3aa: CASMGYGGSETQYF
CDR3nt: TGTGCCAGTATGGGGTACGGGGGATCGGAGACCCAGTACTTC

j_gene: TRBJ2-1
abundance: .
v_gene: TRBV11-2
d_gene: .
CDR3aa: CASSPRGSSYNEQFF
CDR3nt: TGTGCCAGCAGCCCCCGGGGGAGCTCCTACAATGAGCAGTTCTTC

j_gene: TRBJ1-3
abundance: .
v_gene: TRBV5-6
d_gene: .
CDR3aa: CASSPGQFDTIYF
CDR3nt: TGTGCCAGCAGCCCGGGACAATTCGACACCATATATTTT

j_gene: TRBJ2-1
abundance: .
v_gene: TRBV19
d_gene: TRBD1
CDR3aa: CASRPGTGVYNEQFF
CDR3nt: TGTGCCAGTAGACCCGGGACAGGGGTCTACAATGAGCAGTTCTTC

j_gene: TRBJ2-7
abundance: .
v_gene: TRBV6-4
d_gene: TRBD2
CDR3aa: CASSEGREVTYEQYF
CDR3nt: TGTGCCAGCAGTGAGGGGCGGGAGGTCACCTACGAGCAGTACTTC

j_gene: TRBJ2-2
abundance: .
v_gene: TRBV7-9
d_gene: .
CDR3aa: CASSFEGSNTGELFF
CDR3nt: TGTGCCAGCAGCTTCGAGGGTTCTAACACCGGGGAGCTGTTTTTT

j_gene: TRBJ2-3
abundance: .
v_gene: TRBV11-2
d_gene: TRBD2
CDR3aa: CASSLDLAGGTDTQYF
CDR3nt: TGTGCCAGCAGCTTAGATCTAGCGGGGGGCACAGATACGCAGTATTTT

j_gene: TRBJ1-1
abundance: .
v_gene: TRBV11-2
d_gene: .
CDR3aa: CASTRLGGTEAFF
CDR3nt: TGTGCCAGCACCCGTCTAGGGGGTACTGAAGCTTTCTTT

j_gene: TRBJ1-1
abundance: few
v_gene: TRBV27
d_gene: .
CDR3aa: CASSSIVAGEAFF
CDR3nt: TGTGCCAGCAGTTCGATCGTAGCCGGTGAAGCTTTCTTT

j_gene: TRBJ2-7
abundance: once
v_gene: TRBV5-1
d_gene: TRBD1
CDR3aa: CASSSRTGGYEQYF
CDR3nt: TGCGCCAGCAGCTCCAGGACAGGGGGGTACGAGCAGTACTTC

j_gene: TRBJ1-4
abundance: .
v_gene: TRBV7-9
d_gene: .
CDR3aa: CASSLLGGLNEKLFF
CDR3nt: TGTGCCAGCAGCTTATTGGGAGGACTGAATGAAAAACTGTTTTTT

j_gene: TRBJ2-1
abundance: .
v_gene: TRBV28
d_gene: TRBD2
CDR3aa: CASYSHSSGLLYNEQFF
CDR3nt: TGTGCCAGCTACTCCCACTCTAGCGGGTTGTTATACAATGAGCAGTTCTTC

j_gene: TRBJ1-1
abundance: .
v_gene: TRBV29-1
d_gene: .
CDR3aa: CSADGGSMNTEAFF
CDR3nt: TGCAGCGCCGACGGGGGTAGTATGAACACTGAAGCTTTCTTT

j_gene: TRBJ2-3
abundance: .
v_gene: TRBV6-6
d_gene: .
CDR3aa: CASRAQGRADTQYF
CDR3nt: TGTGCCAGCAGAGCACAGGGCAGAGCAGATACGCAGTATTTT

j_gene: TRBJ2-2
abundance: .
v_gene: TRBV6-1
d_gene: TRBD1
CDR3aa: CASSATGTGMAGELFF
CDR3nt: TGTGCCAGCAGTGCCACCGGGACAGGGATGGCCGGGGAGCTGTTTTTT

j_gene: TRBJ2-1
abundance: .
v_gene: TRBV5-1
d_gene: .
CDR3aa: CASSLVSSSNEQFF
CDR3nt: TGCGCCAGCAGCTTGGTATCTAGCTCCAATGAGCAGTTCTTC

j_gene: TRBJ1-6
abundance: once
v_gene: TRBV5-5
d_gene: TRBD1
CDR3aa: CASSSSRQGNSPLHF
CDR3nt: TGTGCCAGCAGCTCTAGCCGACAGGGGAATTCACCCCTCCACTTT

j_gene: TRBJ2-3
abundance: .
v_gene: TRBV6-5
d_gene: .
CDR3aa: CASSYGDAGDTQYF
CDR3nt: TGTGCCAGCAGTTACGGGGACGCGGGGGATACGCAGTATTTT

j_gene: TRBJ2-3
abundance: few
v_gene: TRBV6-6
d_gene: .
CDR3aa: CASSSVQAQYF
CDR3nt: TGTGCCAGCAGCTCCGTCCAGGCGCAGTATTTT

j_gene: TRBJ1-2
abundance: .
v_gene: TRBV29-1
d_gene: TRBD1
CDR3aa: CSVANPGGGYGYTF
CDR3nt: TGCAGCGTTGCGAATCCAGGGGGTGGCTATGGCTACACCTTC

j_gene: TRBJ2-7
abundance: .
v_gene: TRBV30
d_gene: .
CDR3aa: CAWSVWLHEDEQYF
CDR3nt: TGTGCCTGGAGTGTTTGGCTGCACGAGGACGAGCAGTACTTC

j_gene: TRBJ2-7
abundance: .
v_gene: TRBV7-2
d_gene: TRBD1
CDR3aa: CASSLEQGAYEQYF
CDR3nt: TGTGCCAGCAGCTTAGAACAGGGGGCCTACGAGCAGTACTTC

j_gene: TRBJ2-6
abundance: few
v_gene: TRBV15
d_gene: .
CDR3aa: CATSRDRDRPSGANVLTF
CDR3nt: TGTGCCACCAGCAGAGATCGAGACAGGCCGTCTGGGGCCAACGTCCTGACTTTC

j_gene: TRBJ1-5
abundance: once
v_gene: TRBV4-1
d_gene: TRBD1
CDR3aa: CASSQTGINQPQHF
CDR3nt: TGCGCCAGCAGCCAGACAGGGATAAATCAGCCCCAGCATTTT

j_gene: TRBJ2-1
abundance: .
v_gene: TRBV5-1
d_gene: .
CDR3aa: CAGSYSNEQFF
CDR3nt: TGCGCCGGCAGCTACTCCAATGAGCAGTTCTTC